These 13 T cell receptor beta chains came from one sample sequenced in a study of blood T cell repertoires in COVID-19. Clones were sequenced by immunoSEQ multiplex PCR, and TCRdb holds only the in-frame ones, with some missing. The sample carries 150,000 to 200,000 clones, around 84% recorded once. What was sequenced was peripheral blood. These receptors came from a human donor with acute or convalescent COVID-19. The donor label of this sample is uncertain.

The chain has TRBV4-2 and TRBJ1-2; D ambiguous. The germline gives CDR1 LGHNA, CDR2 YNFKEQ. The CDR3 is 15 amino acids. V was clipped by 1 base and J by 0 bases, with 9 bases between them. CDR3: CASSQGPVTNYGYTF. The CDR3 coding sequence is TGTGCCAGCAGCCAAGGTCCGGTGACTAACTATGGCTACACCTTC.

The J gene is TRBJ2-2, the V gene TRBV6-2 or TRBV6-3, with TRBD1 identical over 8 bases. V shed 2 bases, J shed 0 bases, and the junction held 8 bases outside the gene matches. The CDR3 is 18 residues long. Looked up from germline, CDR1 is MNHEY and CDR2 is SVGEGT. CDR3: CASSYRAGGDPNTGELFF. As DNA, the CDR3 is TGTGCCAGCAGTTACCGGGCAGGGGGCGATCCGAACACCGGGGAGCTGTTTTTT.

V gene TRBV12-5 combines with J gene TRBJ1-2, with D possibly TRBD1 on 6 matching bases. V was shortened by 1 base and J by 4 bases, with 7 bases between the two germline ends. The V gene's germline CDR1 is LGHNT and CDR2 FRNRAP. The CDR3 length is 13 residues. CDR3 sequence reads: CASGLGQVYGYTF. In DNA form, the CDR3 reads TGTGCTAGTGGTTTGGGACAGGTCTATGGCTACACCTTC.

This clone was picked up a small number of times. The chain couples TRBV6-5 to TRBJ2-1; D perhaps matches TRBD2 (7 bases). CDR1 is MNHEY and CDR2 is SVGAGI in the germline V gene. The CDR3 has 15 residues. Trimming left V 8 bases short and J 4 bases short, with 18 bases between. Written as DNA, the CDR3 is TGTGCCAGCGAGCGCGGGGGCCGAGCTTACAATGAGCAGTTCTTC. This translates into CASERGGRAYNEQFF.

This rearrangement joins TRBV11-2 to TRBJ1-2; possible D gene TRBD1, 6 bases. The CDR3 loop spans 14 amino acids. Germline assignment: CDR1 SGHAT and CDR2 FQNNGV. V lost 3 bases to trimming and J lost 8 bases, with 16 bases between them. CDR3 coding DNA: TGTGCCAGCAGCTTCGACAGGTTACGATACGGCTACACCTTC. Translating gives CASSFDRLRYGYTF.

Only one count was recorded for this clone. This chain connects TRBV19 to TRBJ1-1; 9 nucleotides line up with TRBD1. Trimming took 0 bases from V and 3 from J; bases not matched to a gene: 11. CDR1 is LNHDA and CDR2 is SQIVND in the germline V gene (reference sequence). The CDR3 consists of 18 residues. CDR3 amino acids: CASSIDRGQGKRDTEAFF. Here the CDR3 DNA reads TGTGCCAGTAGTATAGATCGGGGACAGGGAAAAAGGGACACTGAAGCTTTCTTT. Full variable domain (rest looked up from reference TRBV19 and TRBJ1-1): DGGITQSPKYLFRKEGQNVTLSCEQNLNHDAMYWYRQDPGQGLRLIYYSQIVNDFQKGDIAEGYSVSREKKESFPLTVTSAQKNPTAFYLCASSIDRGQGKRDTEAFFGQGTRLTVV.

The sample holds one count of this clone. CDR3 amino acids: CASSLAGSADNEQFF. In nucleotides, the CDR3 is TGCGCCAGCAGTTTAGCGGGGTCGGCGGACAATGAGCAGTTCTTC. The chain carries TRBV5-1 and TRBJ2-1; TRBD2 agrees at 8 bases. Per the germline V gene, CDR1 is SGHRS and CDR2 is YFSETQ. The CDR3 consists of 15 residues. V was clipped by 5 bases and J by 5 bases; unmatched bases: 9. The whole variable domain, filled in from reference TRBV5-1 and TRBJ2-1, reads KAGVTQTPRYLIKTRGQQVTLSCSPISGHRSVSWYQQTPGQGLQFLFEYFSETQRNKGNFPGRFSGRQFSNSRSEMNVSTLELGDSALYLCASSLAGSADNEQFFGPGTRLTVL.

V gene TRBV7-2 combines with J gene TRBJ2-7; 8 nucleotides agree with TRBD1. CDR1 and CDR2 (germline): SGHTA, FQGNSA. This CDR3 region has 13 residues. V lost 5 bases and J lost 2; bases outside the gene matches: 2. CDR3 protein: CASSIQGAYEQYF. The CDR3 DNA sequence: TGTGCCAGCAGCATACAGGGGGCCTACGAGCAGTACTTC.

The chain combines TRBV14 with TRBJ1-2; TRBD1 might be the D (5 bases). Germline loops: CDR1 SGHDN, CDR2 FVKESK. V was cut by 4 bases and J by 4 bases, with 13 bases left in between. The CDR3 has 14 residues. Here the CDR3 reads CASSPKRGLYGYTF. CDR3 coding DNA: TGTGCCAGCAGCCCCAAGAGGGGACTCTATGGCTACACCTTC.

V gene TRBV5-5 combines with J gene TRBJ1-6, with a possible D match to TRBD1 (6 bases). This CDR3 has 15 amino acids. CDR1 SGHKS and CDR2 YYEKEE come from the germline V gene (reference sequence). The V end was cut by 5 bases, the J end by 7 bases, with 16 bases between. The DNA of the CDR3 is TGTGCCAGCAGACGAGGGGGTAGCAGCAATTCACCCCTCCACTTT. As protein: CASRRGGSSNSPLHF. Full variable domain (rest looked up from reference TRBV5-5 and TRBJ1-6): DAGVTQSPTHLIKTRGQQVTLRCSPISGHKSVSWYQQVLGQGPQFIFQYYEKEERGRGNFPDRFSARQFPNYSSELNVNALLLGDSALYLCASRRGGSSNSPLHFGNGTRLTVT.

J is TRBJ1-4 and V is TRBV7-9, with D hard to call. CDR1 is SEHNR and CDR2 is FQNEAQ in the germline V gene (reference sequence). V was cut by 2 bases and J by 0 bases, with 7 bases left in between. The CDR3 runs to 15 residues. CDR3 region: CASSLLTTTNEKLFF. The CDR3 coding sequence is TGTGCCAGCAGCTTATTGACAACAACTAATGAAAAACTGTTTTTT.

The CDR3: CASSQGTSGGAYNEQFF. The CDR3, as DNA: TGTGCCAGCAGCCAAGGGACTAGCGGGGGGGCCTACAATGAGCAGTTCTTC. The V call is TRBV3-1 (or the pseudogene TRBV3-2), the J call TRBJ2-1; 15 nucleotides line up with TRBD2. The CDR3 is made up of 17 amino acids. The V gene's germline CDR1 is LGHDT and CDR2 YNNKEL (reference sequence). The V gene end was trimmed by 1 base and the J gene end by 2 bases; junction bases not matched to a gene: 0.

The chain has TRBV2 and TRBJ2-3; D perhaps matches TRBD2 (7 bases). Germline V gene sequence: CDR1 SNHLY, CDR2 FYNNEI. The CDR3 covers 13 residues. CDR3 sequence: CASIGGGHDTQYF. CDR3 DNA: TGTGCTAGTATAGGGGGGGGGCATGATACGCAGTATTTT.